The next 11 T cell receptor beta chains were all read from a single sample in a study of T-cell reconstitution after alpha-beta-depleted transplantation in children. Unique molecular identifiers were incorporated into the prepared TCRbeta library. One entry per CDR3 protein, called by TCRdb with MiXCR from the PCR reads. This table has around 200,000 distinct CDR3 sequences, approximately 17% appearing once. The sample in question was PBMCs, mostly from graft donor cells, obtained 360 days after TCRalphabeta/CD19-depleted stem cell transplant. These receptor sequences come from a male patient between 2 and 10 years old who had a stem cell transplant for acute lymphoblastic leukemia, so the T cells may come from the graft donor.

This chain uses TRBV5-1 with TRBJ1-2; 9 nucleotides align to TRBD1. This CDR3 is 13 amino acids long. The germline V gene encodes CDR1 SGHRS and CDR2 YFSETQ. The junction had 2 bases not matched to a gene; V was cut back by 2 bases and J by 6 bases. This chain's CDR3 is CASSLRTGDGYTF. The CDR3 DNA reads TGCGCCAGCAGCTTAAGGACAGGGGATGGCTACACCTTC. Drawing the rest from reference TRBV5-1 and TRBJ1-2, the complete variable domain is KAGVTQTPRYLIKTRGQQVTLSCSPISGHRSVSWYQQTPGQGLQFLFEYFSETQRNKGNFPGRFSGRQFSNSRSEMNVSTLELGDSALYLCASSLRTGDGYTFGSGTRLTVV.

Only one count was recorded for this clonotype. The V call is TRBV20-1, the J call TRBJ1-1; 7 positions agree with TRBD1. The ends lost 4 bases at V and 4 bases at J; junction bases unmatched: 9. This CDR3 spans 14 amino acids. Germline-derived CDR1 and CDR2 are DFQATT and SNEGSKA (reference sequence). CDR3 DNA: TGCAGTGCTAATGATATAGGGGGCTTCACTGAAGCTTTCTTT. This sequence encodes CSANDIGGFTEAFF.

This clonotype appeared a few times. The chain employs TRBV5-4 and TRBJ2-7, with 8 bases matching TRBD1. The CDR3 runs to 14 residues. The V and J ends lost 8 bases and 3 bases, in that order; junction bases with no gene match: 10. The germline V gene encodes CDR1 SGHNT and CDR2 YYREEE (reference sequence). The CDR3 bases are TGTGCCAGTCAGACCAGACAGGGGATCTACGAGCAGTACTTC. Amino acids: CASQTRQGIYEQYF.

The rearrangement links TRBV20-1 to TRBJ2-1, with D maybe TRBD1 (6 bases). The germline V gene has CDR1 DFQATT and CDR2 SNEGSKA (reference sequence). V gave up 6 bases and J gave up 4 bases, with 13 bases separating them. CDR3 size: 13 residues. The CDR3 reads CSAAPDRYNEQFF. In DNA, the CDR3 is TGCAGTGCCGCCCCGGACAGATACAATGAGCAGTTCTTC.

The chain recombines TRBV5-4 with TRBJ2-5; D may be TRBD2 (7 bases). Trimming shortened V by 0 bases and J by 1 base, and 13 bases separated the two germline ends. CDR1 is SGHNT, CDR2 YYREEE, per germline (reference sequence). This CDR3 is built from 16 residues. CDR3 sequence: CASSLGAGALQETQYF. DNA of the CDR3: TGTGCCAGCAGCTTGGGTGCGGGGGCCCTCCAAGAGACCCAGTACTTC. Combining the CDR3 with reference TRBV5-4 and TRBJ2-5 gives the whole variable domain ETGVTQSPTHLIKTRGQQVTLRCSSQSGHNTVSWYQQALGQGPQFIFQYYREEENGRGNFPPRFSGLQFPNYSSELNVNALELDDSALYLCASSLGAGALQETQYFGPGTRLLVL.

The genes are TRBV20-1 and TRBJ2-7; 10 bases are a match to TRBD1. The J segment lost 1 base and the V segment lost 7 bases, leaving 1 base of the junction unmatched. Germline-derived CDR1 and CDR2 are DFQATT and SNEGSKA (reference sequence). The CDR3 length is 12 residues. In nucleotides, the CDR3 is TGCAGTGGACAGGGGGCGTCCTACGAGCAGTACTTC. Amino acids: CSGQGASYEQYF.

This clonotype was observed many times. This chain links TRBV10-3 with TRBJ1-5; D is uncertain. CDR3 length equals 14 residues. V lost 10 bases and J lost 0, with 13 bases in between. CDR1 is ENHRY, CDR2 SYGVKD, per germline. The CDR3 spells CATDWSNSNQPQHF. As DNA, the CDR3 is TGTGCCACCGACTGGTCGAATAGCAATCAGCCCCAGCATTTT.

This clonotype has ten or more counts. The V call is TRBV6-2 or TRBV6-3, the J call TRBJ2-5, with a tentative D call TRBD1 (5 bases). Germline V gene sequence: CDR1 MNHEY, CDR2 SVGEGT. CDR3 size: 14 residues. Deletions cut 7 bases from V and 2 bases from J, with 14 bases between. CDR3 in DNA: TGTGCCAGCAAGACGCTAGACAGACAAGAGACCCAGTACTTC. Translation gives CASKTLDRQETQYF.

This clonotype was recorded many times. V usage is TRBV28 and J usage is TRBJ1-1; D gene uncertain. This CDR3 comprises 14 residues. Germline V CDR1 and CDR2: MDHEN, SYDVKM. V shed 3 bases and J shed 0 bases, with 8 bases lying between them. CDR3 in amino acids: CASSFRGLNTEAFF. CDR3 in DNA: TGTGCCAGCAGTTTCCGTGGGTTGAACACTGAAGCTTTCTTT.

This sequence joins TRBV7-8 and TRBJ2-7; no definite D call. Between the trimmed V and J ends, which lost 4 bases and 2 bases, there was a span of 18 bases. CDR1 is SGHVS, CDR2 FQNEAQ, per germline. The CDR3 sequence is 16 residues long. CDR3 protein: CASSSRAGPTTYEQYF. The CDR3 DNA reads as TGTGCCAGCAGCTCTCGGGCCGGGCCTACCACCTACGAGCAGTACTTC. The entire variable domain, with the rest obtained from reference TRBV7-8 and TRBJ2-7, is as follows: GAGVSQSPRYKVAKRGQDVALRCDPISGHVSLFWYQQALGQGPEFLTYFQNEAQLDKSGLPSDRFFAERPEGSVSTLKIQRTQQEDSAVYLCASSSRAGPTTYEQYFGPGTRLTVT.

About this clonotype itself: Since the CDR3 does not end with the conserved phenylalanine or tryptophan, this likely comes from a read error. This chain links TRBV12-3 or TRBV12-4 with TRBJ1-5; a weak D match, TRBD1 (6 bases). CDR3 length equals 12 residues. V was cut by 3 bases and J by 7 bases, with 7 bases left in between. The CDR3 DNA reads TGTGCCAGCAGTTTGAGGGGGCAGCCCCAGCATATT. The encoded protein is CASSLRGQPQHI.